The present entry profiles one T cell receptor (beta chain) with its context. Its antigen remains unidentified. There are no base qualities to consult, and no much larger clone falls within one base. The library was produced with the immunoSEQ multiplex PCR assay. For the multiplex PCR, a mixture combining 60 forward primers for TCR Vbeta segments and 13 reverse primers for TCR Jbeta segments was used. Amplification of the CDR3 region of rearranged TCR beta genes was performed with a multiplex PCR assay on genomic DNA. The Illumina HiSeq System was used to sequence the amplified TCR beta libraries as 87-base-pair reads. As for the original processing: A later analysis tallied approximately 87 million unique TCR beta chains across the 660 or so repertoires, and about 12 million of those chains were shared by two or more donors. To remove PCR and sequencing errors, raw reads were error-corrected and collapsed into unique sequences using a nearest-neighbor algorithm that merged closely related sequences. To assign V, D and J gene segments, CDR3 sequences were aligned to IMGT reference sequences. For a sequence to be retained, a match of at least six nucleotides was required to both a V gene segment and a J gene segment. Rearrangements were called productive when the CDR3 lacked stop codons and stayed in frame with V and J; all others were non-productive. Following IMGT convention, CDR3 was defined as the stretch from the second conserved V-encoded cysteine up to the conserved J-encoded phenylalanine. The earlier analysis of 550 to 650 of the donors excluded any sequence lacking an unambiguous match to a single V gene segment. An earlier analysis of approximately 590 of the donors called V segments functional above 56.7% productive rearrangements and segregating when the between-donor standard deviation exceeded 5%. A statistical classification framework was built to diagnose cytomegalovirus status from the catalog of TCR beta chain sequences. A later analysis assigned V and J genes by comparing TCR nucleotide sequences with IMGT/GENE-DB human TR gene sequences. Using the TCRdist pipeline, a later analysis assigned CDR3 sequences along with most-parsimonious VDJ recombination scenarios. In a later analysis, every TCR beta chain was defined by the combination of its CDR3 amino acid sequence and its V-gene family, and reads without a unique V-gene family were dropped. A later analysis removed 450 to 600 highly shared, low-generation-probability nucleotide sequences to deal with suspected cross-contamination and a sequencing artifact. In a later analysis, a clonal expansion index for each public chain was calculated from normalized within-repertoire ranks of inferred template counts. Generation probabilities in a later analysis came from a VDJ recombination model fitted to out-of-frame rearrangements, and those results were checked against IGoR. In a later analysis, hypergeometric tests were used to score TCR-TCR, TCR-HLA and TCR-CMV co-occurrence, with a repertoire-size bias correction applied to TCR pairs. To estimate false discovery rates, a later analysis permuted the HLA or CMV assignments 20 times. A later analysis grouped co-occurring TCRs with DBSCAN, adding TCRdist sequence similarity when clustering within HLA-allele-positive subsets. Co-occurrence clustering excluded repertoires with fewer than 30,000 or more than 120,000 public chains, plus five with anomalous nucleotide sharing. TCRdb holds this immuneACCESS table with in-frame rearrangements only. Some clones are missing; in checked studies, unresolved V genes explain under half, and the rest has no known cause. V and J calls and clone size are those listed in that table; D and trimming were worked out from the DNA. The table for this sample lists some 190,000 clones; around 87% of them were counted only once. The ten largest account for around 1.5% of the sample.

These data are taken from a study of cytomegalovirus exposure and HLA in healthy donors (dated by TCRdb to about 2017). As for the study more broadly: An earlier analysis of some 500 of the donors reported approximately 270 Gb of sequence data and some 100 million unique TCR beta sequences from about 179 million T cells. In the later analysis, no new phenotypic data were used to find candidate immune exposures; instead, reliance was placed on TCR beta sequences and their occurrence across donors. To predict cytomegalovirus infection status, the study brought together high-throughput TCR immunosequencing, statistical association of individual TCRs with disease status, and machine learning. The T cell repertoires of around 730 subjects were profiled by immunosequencing and related to cytomegalovirus serostatus. To decide whether each TCR beta V gene segment behaved as functional or pseudogenic, an earlier analysis of several hundred of the donors relied on high-throughput TCR beta sequencing. In a later analysis, previously published TCR beta repertoires from 666 donors were re-analyzed and high-resolution HLA genotyping was added so that TCR occurrence patterns could be studied. An early release covering just under 650 HLA-typed donors comprised 300 to 350 gigabases of sequencing data and roughly 86 million unique TCR sequences. Alongside the repertoire data, information on donor age, sex, ethnicity and CMV serostatus was compiled. Of the approximately 400 genotyped donors, 80% to 90% were placed in the genetic ancestry cluster associated with self-reported Caucasian donors. The study was designed to test whether signatures of past pathogen exposure could be identified by cataloging public T cell receptors. In a later genetic analysis, genome-wide SNP genotypes for about 65% of the roughly 670 donors were used, and that subset was treated as a discovery cohort. Along with the roughly 700-subject first cohort, a separate validation cohort of more than 90 different subjects was used. All discovery cohort repertoires had been generated using a single sequencing platform. Several DR-DQ haplotypes were treated as single units for association and clustering because of strong linkage in the cohort. HLA typing included class I and class II loci at four-digit resolution. Among 300 to 500 genotyped donors of the cohort, an average of around 250,000 unique TCR beta nucleotide sequences was sequenced per donor, of which about 18% were non-productive. Typing coverage differed by locus: A, B, C, DRB1 and DQB1 were typed in about 629-630 donors, DQA1 in approximately 520, DPA1 in 600 to 610, and DPB1 in 400 to 480. Broad study findings and their caveats: Linkage disequilibrium might explain the correlated functional status among segregating V segments, but an unknown experimental factor could not be excluded. CMV serostatus was the only immune exposure information available for the cohort. In a later analysis, most CMV-associated TCR beta chains were found to appear HLA-restricted, with HLA associations seemingly driven largely by CMV exposure. The presence/absence analyses assumed that sequencing depth was roughly uniform across donors, and that assumption may not be true. The authors suggested that the approach could potentially be generalized to other disease states and immunological phenotypes. Several of the top co-occurrence clusters appeared to be linked to parvovirus B19, influenza, CMV and Epstein-Barr virus, according to a later analysis. According to a later analysis, TCR association rates differed among HLA loci, with DRB1 alleles showing the most associated TCRs and HLA-C alleles showing the fewest. In an earlier analysis of a few hundred of the donors, most TCR beta V segments were observed in productive rearrangements about 87% or about 30% of the time, broadly matching IMGT annotations. The classifier was reported to diagnose cytomegalovirus status with high specificity and sensitivity in both the original and validation cohorts. The study gave a list of 150 to 200 TCR beta chains associated with cytomegalovirus. In a later analysis, HLA-associated TCR beta chains were found to be more clonally expanded and to have lower generation probabilities than equally common non-associated chains. Only TCR beta chains were sequenced in this cohort, and the absence of alpha or paired-chain data limited detectable features. Strong co-occurrence of HLA alleles, especially DR and DQ, made assigning TCR associations to individual alleles difficult. Some IMGT-functional V segments, including TRBV6-2 and TRBV6-3, could not be distinguished by the 87-base-pair reads and were therefore excluded. A later analysis associated approximately 17,000 TCR beta sequences with specific HLA alleles at a false discovery rate of 0.05. HLA typing was unavailable for some donors at each locus, so association tests used only the typed subset. A group of highly shared sequence variants was considered likely to be a technical artifact of the sequencing pipeline. While some public TCRs were present in many individuals, most TCR sequences turned up only very rarely across donors. In vitro tests confirmed that three of the cytomegalovirus-associated TCR beta chains recognize cytomegalovirus antigens. Compared with the 666-donor mean, donors in an Asian-associated ancestry cluster had fewer N-insertions in productive TCRs, according to a later genetic analysis. In a later genetic analysis, a missense DCLRE1C variant was associated with V-gene and J-gene trimming of TCR beta chains, and the association was replicated in an independent cohort. Because counts were too low, seventeen rarely observed V segments, including chromosome 9 orphons, were left out of the earlier analysis of over 550 of the donors. A further reported finding was that TCR beta sequences accurately predicted the HLA-A and HLA-B alleles for most subjects in the first cohort.

The CDR3 starts with the cysteine, ends with the phenylalanine, and has 19 residues. Left in the record is the CDR3 DNA by itself, 57 bases read in frame from the first base. Trimmed from V: 4 bases; trimmed from J: 1 base; junction bases lacking a gene match: 14. Looking up the germline V gene yields CDR1 LGHNA and CDR2 YSLEER. In total, approximately 690 healthy bone marrow donors made up the cohort. At the time of sampling, all cohort members were nominally healthy, though unrecorded immune exposures were likely present. The donor tested CMV seronegative and was one of the 352 seronegative cohort members. A peripheral blood sample was collected from each donor, and TCR beta sequencing was performed on peripheral blood mononuclear cells. The Qiagen DNeasy Blood Extraction Kit was used to extract genomic DNA from the blood cell samples.

Material: PBMCs. The rearranged chain carries TRBV4-3 and TRBJ2-2; 8 middle bases align to TRBD1. The receptor was isolated from a woman aged 18 to 35 in good health and CMV-seronegative. CDR3 protein: CASSLSTGVGWENTGELFF. The nucleotide sequence is TGCGCCAGCAGCCTTTCGACAGGGGTAGGGTGGGAGAACACCGGGGAGCTGTTTTTT.